This passage covers 9 T cell receptor beta chains from one sample sequenced in a study of T cell responses to AZD1222 COVID-19 vaccine. The method was immunoSEQ multiplex PCR; TCRdb's version includes in-frame clones alone and lacks a portion of them. Among fewer than 200,000 clones listed, just over 85% were seen once. This specimen was peripheral blood, taken 28 days after the second AZD1222 dose. These receptors were collected from an adult who received the AZD1222 COVID-19 vaccine.

This clone was counted only a few times. The genes are TRBV6-6 and TRBJ2-7; 16 bases fit TRBD2. This CDR3 has 22 residues. V dropped 5 bases and J dropped 3; count of bases not matched to a gene: 22. CDR1 is MNHNY, CDR2 SVGAGI, per germline (reference sequence). The CDR3: CASSPQTQIPGLAGGFGYEQYF. The CDR3 bases are TGTGCCAGCAGTCCCCAAACACAAATTCCGGGACTAGCGGGGGGGTTTGGCTACGAGCAGTACTTC.

The genes are TRBV19 and TRBJ1-3, with D hard to call. The CDR3 has 13 residues. V lost 5 bases and J lost 1, with 6 bases in between. In germline, CDR1 is LNHDA, CDR2 SQIVND (reference sequence). The CDR3, as DNA: TGTGCCAGTAGTTTCTTATCTGGAAACACCATATATTTT. Amino acid sequence: CASSFLSGNTIYF.

The rearrangement links TRBV7-2 to TRBJ2-5; 7 nucleotides line up with TRBD2. Germline values: CDR1 SGHTA, CDR2 FQGNSA. This CDR3 is 14 amino acids long. V was pared by 5 bases and J by 6 bases, with 9 bases of the junction left unmatched. The CDR3 DNA follows: TGTGCCAGCAGCCCCGGAACTAGCGTGAAGACCCAGTACTTC. It encodes CASSPGTSVKTQYF.

The genes are TRBV14 and TRBJ2-7, with 10 bases fitting TRBD1. J gave up 8 bases and V 3 bases, and 7 bases lay outside the gene matches. Germline values: CDR1 SGHDN, CDR2 FVKESK. This CDR3 spans 14 amino acids. The CDR3 reads CASSQHGTGDQQYF. The CDR3 DNA is TGTGCCAGCAGCCAGCACGGGACAGGGGATCAGCAGTACTTC.

This clone was seen once. V is TRBV7-7 and J is TRBJ2-2, with 10 bases aligning to TRBD2. The V gene's germline CDR1 is SSHAT and CDR2 FNYEAQ (reference sequence). CDR3 length: 15 amino acids. Losses at the gene ends were 2 bases for V and 7 bases for J; bases not matched to a gene: 4. CDR3 sequence: CASSLTSGANGELFF. CDR3 DNA sequence: TGTGCCAGCAGCTTAACTAGCGGGGCGAACGGGGAGCTGTTTTTT.

The gene calls are TRBV9 and TRBJ2-3; D remains unclear. In germline, CDR1 is SGDLS, CDR2 YYNGEE. Trimming cost V 0 bases and J 0 bases, with 11 bases left between them. The CDR3 extends over 16 amino acids. CDR3 protein: CASSVVGQPSTDTQYF. CDR3 sequence (DNA): TGTGCCAGCAGCGTAGTAGGCCAGCCTAGCACAGATACGCAGTATTTT.

The V and J genes are TRBV6-2 or TRBV6-3 and TRBJ1-1, with D maybe TRBD1 (5 bases). CDR3 size: 16 residues. Trimming shortened V by 2 bases and J by 2 bases, and 15 bases separated the two germline ends. The germline V gene encodes CDR1 MNHEY and CDR2 SVGEGT. Here the CDR3 reads CASSYPWGGANTEAFF. The DNA for the CDR3 is TGTGCCAGCAGTTACCCGTGGGGAGGGGCTAACACTGAAGCTTTCTTT.

The rearrangement links TRBV12-3 or TRBV12-4 to TRBJ1-2, with a tentative D call TRBD1 (5 bases). This CDR3 has 12 residues. V lost 5 bases to trimming and J lost 7 bases, with 11 bases between them. CDR3 nucleotide sequence: TGTGCCAGCAGTCCAGGAGGGACTGGCTACACCTTC. Encoded protein: CASSPGGTGYTF.

This clone was recorded a few times. The rearrangement links TRBV25-1 to TRBJ1-6; D ambiguous. Per the germline V gene, CDR1 is MGHDK and CDR2 is SYGVNS. This CDR3 spans 15 amino acids. Trimming cost V 4 bases and J 2 bases, with 9 bases left between them. Written as DNA, the CDR3 is TGTGCCAGCAGTGGCGTCGGGCCCTATAATTCACCCCTCCACTTT. Translated: CASSGVGPYNSPLHF.